This record looks at one T cell receptor (beta chain) sequence and its context. The antigen is unknown. The source of the sample is a study of radiotherapy plus CTLA-4 blockade in lung cancer. Study observations and caveats: After radiotherapy and ipilimumab, tumor-derived clones expanded in peripheral blood.

Repertoires were generated with immunoSEQ multiplex PCR, while TCRdb's copy carries only in-frame clones and drops some. The data show 50,000 to 60,000 clones, roughly 80% seen once. The J segment lost 7 bases and the V segment lost 7 bases, leaving 5 bases of the junction unmatched. Germline V gene sequence: CDR1 MNHEY, CDR2 SMNVEV (reference sequence). The CDR3 is made up of 13 amino acids. Sequenced material: peripheral blood, taken from a patient treated with radiotherapy plus ipilimumab. This clonotype was obtained from a human donor with non-small cell lung cancer who had a complete response to radiotherapy plus ipilimumab. V gene TRBV27 combines with J gene TRBJ1-5, with 9 bases lining up with TRBD1. The CDR3, as DNA: TGTGCCAGCAAGAGGACAGGGGAACAGCCCCAGCATTTT. As protein: CASKRTGEQPQHF.